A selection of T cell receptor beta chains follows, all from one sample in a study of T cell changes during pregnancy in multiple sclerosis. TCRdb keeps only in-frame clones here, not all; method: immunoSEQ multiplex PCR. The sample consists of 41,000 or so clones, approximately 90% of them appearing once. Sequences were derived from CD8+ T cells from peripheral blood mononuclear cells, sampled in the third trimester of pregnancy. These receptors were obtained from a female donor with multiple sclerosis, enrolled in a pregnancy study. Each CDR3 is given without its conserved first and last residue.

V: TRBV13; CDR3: ASKSSSGYNEQF
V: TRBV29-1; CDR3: SVEEQGNYGYT
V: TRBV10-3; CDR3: AISESWTSGGNPQY
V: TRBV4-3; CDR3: ASSQGRGGASQETQY
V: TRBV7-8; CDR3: ASSLRTSGAQNEQF
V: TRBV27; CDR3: ASSFAGVNTEAF
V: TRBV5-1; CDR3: ASSPGQRAGELF
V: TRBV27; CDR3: ASSLTSDRVLSPLH
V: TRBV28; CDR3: ASSLVLAGGETQY
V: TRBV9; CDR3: ASSVSGQGGPYNEQF
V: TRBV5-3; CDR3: ARSYTSGGGNEQF
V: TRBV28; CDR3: ASSLLNRAYGYT
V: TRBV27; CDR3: ASSFGGEQY
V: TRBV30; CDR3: AWSVTWGDTGELF
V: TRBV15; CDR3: ATSRDALAGDVPTDTQY
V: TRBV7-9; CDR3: ASSFWGGANEKLF
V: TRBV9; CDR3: ASSGGVSRTDTQY
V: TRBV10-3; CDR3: AISDPFRALNTEAF
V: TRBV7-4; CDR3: ASSLEGQAATNEKLF
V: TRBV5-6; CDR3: ASSQGLNMNTEAF
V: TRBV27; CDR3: ASADGTSGREQY
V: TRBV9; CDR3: ASSVAGTGPTGELF
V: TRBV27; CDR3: ASSLTRDRGHEQY
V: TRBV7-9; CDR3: ASSSATPGEQY
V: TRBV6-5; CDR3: ASSRQGNPNYGYT
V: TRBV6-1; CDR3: ASSEAIGTGDVYT
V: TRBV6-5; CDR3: ASRDRATDTQY
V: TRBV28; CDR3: ASSLADRNNEQF
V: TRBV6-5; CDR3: ASRDSGGEQF
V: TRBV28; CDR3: ASSPRTGLGYGYT
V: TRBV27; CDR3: ASSLSGISYEQY
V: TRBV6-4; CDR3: ASSVLAGGLNEQF
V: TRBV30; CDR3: AWSLLAGNEQF
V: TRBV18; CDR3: ASSPTAGGSDTQY
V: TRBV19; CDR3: ASSMGLAGGPYQETQY
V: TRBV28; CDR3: ASSHTGGSYEQY
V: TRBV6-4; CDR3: ASSAAGESSHEQF
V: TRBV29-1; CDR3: SVEGTSGTSEQY
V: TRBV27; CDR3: ASSFVGGDTEAF
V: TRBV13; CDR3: ASSSTGSGANVLT
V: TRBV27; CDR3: ASSLSEKTGEDGYT
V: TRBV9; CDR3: ASGAPDRGRGTGELF
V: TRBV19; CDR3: ASSSLTGRYTEAF
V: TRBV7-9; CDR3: ASSLADGRTGGYT
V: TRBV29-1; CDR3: SVEGHRSNEQF
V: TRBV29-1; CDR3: SVGGGVGNEQF
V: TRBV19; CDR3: ATSTGGGYTEAF